This T cell receptor (beta chain) was captured by sequencing in a study of CD8 T cells in ankylosing spondylitis. Libraries of TCR beta came from quantitative 5'-RACE with molecular barcodes. TCRdb recomputed calls from the 5' RACE reads with MiXCR, one row per CDR3 protein. The sample shows 350,000 to 450,000 distinct CDR3 sequences, 20% of them seen only once. Trimming at V came to 0 bases and at J to 3 bases, leaving 5 bases not matched to a gene. In germline, CDR1 is DFQATT, CDR2 SNEGSKA (reference sequence). This CDR3 has 15 residues. Regarding this clonotype: Antigen unknown.

Study-level points and caveats: From matched ankylosing spondylitis synovial fluid, disease-linked clones were reportedly recovered at significantly enriched levels. Made up of 7 to 9 highly homologous variants, a TCR beta motif appeared characteristic of ankylosing spondylitis blood. Researchers report that disease-linked clones proved CD8+ and relatively rare in peripheral blood.

The V call is TRBV20-1, the J call TRBJ2-5; TRBD1 matches at 9 bases. The receptor's source is a male donor with ankylosing spondylitis or in good health (not recorded which). The sample was blood, either unsorted or a sorted T cell fraction (not recorded which). CDR3 amino acids: CSARDGQGFEETQYF. The CDR3 bases are TGCAGTGCTAGAGATGGACAGGGGTTCGAAGAGACCCAGTACTTC.